A single sample is the source of the 14 T cell receptor beta chains below, sequenced in a study of glioma-infiltrating T cells (TCRdb year 2016). TCRdb records Illumina MiSeq as the sequencer. The iRepertoire nested amplicon-rescue multiplex PCR (arm-PCR) platform was used to amplify TCR alpha and beta CDR3 regions from RNA. Using fastp trimming at Q25 and MiXCR clonotype assembly, TCRdb reanalyzed the public sequencing data and kept in-frame beta chains. Each entry is one CDR3 protein sequence, shown with its most common DNA and genes. This sample holds about 89,000 distinct CDR3 sequences; 20% to 25% were observed only once. The ten largest account for about 6.7% of the sample. The sequencing sample was made of glioma tissue, nonneoplastic brain tissue, or PBMCs (not recorded which). The receptor source for this set is a human donor with low-grade glioma or glioblastoma, undergoing nonglioma brain surgery, or in good health (not recorded which).

Remarks on this clonotype: This may be a read error: a much more frequent sequence differs by one nucleotide. The gene calls are TRBV7-2 and TRBJ2-1, with 7 nucleotides matching TRBD1. The V and J ends lost 3 bases and 8 bases, in that order; junction bases with no gene match: 13. The V gene's germline CDR1 is SGHTA and CDR2 FQGNSA. The CDR3 is made up of 16 amino acids. The CDR3 loop is CASSLAGAGGLDEQFF. For the CDR3, the DNA is TGTGCCAGCAGCTTGGCCGGGGCAGGGGGATTAGATGAGCAGTTCTTC.

The chain has TRBV12-3 or TRBV12-4 and TRBJ1-2; weak D call: TRBD1 (6 bases). The V gene lost 1 base and the J gene lost 3 bases, with 9 bases spanning the gap. The CDR3 is 14 amino acids. This chain's CDR3 is CASSLGRTDYGYTF. The CDR3 DNA reads as TGTGCCAGCAGTTTAGGGAGGACAGACTATGGCTACACCTTC.

Many counts were recorded for this clonotype. J is TRBJ2-3 and V is TRBV6-1, with 15 positions matching TRBD2. V shed 7 bases, J shed 7 bases, and the junction held 9 bases outside the gene matches. From germline, CDR1 is MNHNS and CDR2 SASEGT. The CDR3 totals 16 residues. DNA for the CDR3: TGTGCCAGCAAAAGAGGACTAGCGGGGGGGCCATATACGCAGTATTTT. It specifies CASKRGLAGGPYTQYF.

This clonotype appeared many times. J is TRBJ1-1 and V is TRBV18, with TRBD1 as a possible D gene (6 bases). The CDR3 extends over 14 amino acids. V dropped 0 bases and J dropped 1 base, with 6 bases sitting between them. Germline CDR1 reads KGHSH; CDR2 reads LQKENI. The CDR3 region is CASSPPGQNTEAFF. The DNA of the CDR3 is TGTGCCAGCTCACCACCGGGACAGAACACTGAAGCTTTCTTT.

This clonotype was found a few times. The chain combines TRBV16 with TRBJ1-5; TRBD1 matches at 7 bases. Germline CDR1 KGHSY, CDR2 FQNENV. V shed 4 bases and J 2 bases; nucleotides not matched to a gene: 8. This CDR3 is built from 16 residues. CDR3 loop: CASSLTRQGGNQPQHF. The CDR3 DNA is TGTGCCAGCAGCCTAACGAGACAGGGCGGCAATCAGCCCCAGCATTTT. Full variable domain (missing parts from reference TRBV16 and TRBJ1-5): GEEVAQTPKHLVRGEGQKAKLYCAPIKGHSYVFWYQQVLKNEFKFLISFQNENVFDETGMPKERFSAKCLPNSPCSLEIQATKLEDSAVYFCASSLTRQGGNQPQHFGDGTRLSIL.

The chain joins TRBV5-1 to TRBJ2-5, with D uncertain. Trimming took 4 bases from V and 5 from J, leaving 15 bases between them. In germline, CDR1 is SGHRS, CDR2 YFSETQ. This CDR3 spans 14 amino acids. CDR3 bases: TGCGCCAGCAGCCAGGACCAGGTCCCCGAGACCCAGTACTTC. This codes for CASSQDQVPETQYF.

This clonotype was seen at least ten times. This chain joins TRBV20-1 and TRBJ2-1; the D gene is possibly TRBD2 (5 bases). Between the trimmed V and J ends, which lost 3 bases and 4 bases, there was a span of 16 bases. This CDR3 region has 15 residues. CDR1 is DFQATT and CDR2 is SNEGSKA in the germline V gene (reference sequence). The CDR3 loop reads CSASEQTKPYNEQFF. The CDR3 coding sequence is TGCAGTGCTAGTGAGCAGACTAAACCGTACAATGAGCAGTTCTTC.

This chain links TRBV11-2 with TRBJ2-2; the D is unclear. The germline V and J ends were trimmed by 3 bases and 1 base, with 3 bases remaining between them. Germline CDR1 SGHAT, CDR2 FQNNGV. The CDR3 runs to 13 residues. CDR3 loop: CASSFQNTGELFF. The CDR3 bases are TGTGCCAGCAGCTTTCAGAACACCGGGGAGCTGTTTTTT.

In the case of this clonotype: A much larger clone is a single base away; this may be a read error. The CDR3 carries no conserved terminal phenylalanine or tryptophan, so it likely arises from a read error. The chain carries TRBV6-5 and TRBJ1-1; D may be TRBD1 (5 bases). Germline V gives CDR1 MNHEY, CDR2 SVGAGI. This CDR3 has 13 residues. V shed 4 bases and J shed 6 bases, with 12 bases lying between them. CDR3 coding DNA: TGTGCCAGCAGTTTTCGGTTGGGGGCTGAAGCTTTCTCT. Translated, it gives CASSFRLGAEAFS.

Within the sample, this clonotype is medium-sized. The CDR3 here is CSARPWDRGLGTEAFF. The CDR3 nucleotides read TGCAGTGCTAGACCATGGGACAGGGGGCTGGGCACTGAAGCTTTCTTT. The chain joins TRBV20-1 to TRBJ1-1, with TRBD1 matching over 12 bases. J lost 4 bases, V lost 2 bases, and 8 bases had no gene match. The CDR3 runs to 16 residues. CDR1 is DFQATT, CDR2 SNEGSKA, per germline (reference sequence).

On this clonotype: This sequence may be a read error, since a much larger clone differs from it by one base. The chain links TRBV7-2 to TRBJ1-1; no reliable D call. V shed 3 bases and J shed 11 bases, with 19 bases lying between them. CDR1 SGHTA and CDR2 FQGNSA come from the germline V gene. The CDR3 length is 14 residues. CDR3 DNA sequence: TGTGCCAGCAGCTTCGACAAGGATCGAGCTCGGGCTTTCTTT. Translation: CASSFDKDRARAFF.

This clonotype was observed at least ten times. This chain connects TRBV7-2 to TRBJ2-1, with 7 nucleotides matching TRBD2. Germline CDR1 SGHTA, CDR2 FQGNSA. The CDR3 has 15 amino acids. J gave up 2 bases and V 5 bases, and 6 bases lay outside the gene matches. For the CDR3, the DNA is TGTGCCAGCAGCGACCGTAGCGGGCCCTACAATGAGCAGTTCTTC. It specifies CASSDRSGPYNEQFF.

This clonotype was observed many times. This chain connects TRBV6-1 to TRBJ2-5; 7 bases are shared with TRBD1. Looked up from germline, CDR1 is MNHNS and CDR2 is SASEGT. V lost 8 bases and J lost 4; bases outside the gene matches: 10. The CDR3 contains 14 residues. CDR3 sequence reads: CASLFKGARETQYF. CDR3 coding DNA: TGTGCCAGCCTCTTTAAGGGGGCGAGAGAGACCCAGTACTTC.

In nucleotides, the CDR3 is TGTGCCAGCAGTTGTAAGAGGACCTCAACTAATGAAAAACTGTTTTTT. This translates into CASSCKRTSTNEKLFF. This sequence joins TRBV12-3 or TRBV12-4 and TRBJ1-4; unclear D gene. The ends were cut back, 4 bases at V and 0 bases at J, with 12 bases in the middle. This CDR3 spans 16 amino acids.